Listed here are 10 T cell receptor beta chains from one sample, sequenced in a study of graft-versus-host responses after intestinal transplantation. This table comes from immunoSEQ multiplex PCR, and its TCRdb copy is limited to in-frame clones, with some not included. The top ten hold roughly 0.65% of the sample, which has some 25,000 clones, 40% seen once. The sequencing here drew on alloreactive CD4+ T cells from a mixed lymphocyte reaction culture, taken before intestinal transplant. Stated subset: CFSE-low proliferating T cells sorted from approximately 6-day pre-transplant mixed lymphocyte reaction (GvH or HvG direction). All receptors come from a human patient who received an intestinal transplant.

A word on this clone: At the DNA level, this CDR3 is encoded by other sequences in the same sample as well. This chain joins TRBV5-1 and TRBJ2-7; D is unresolved. This CDR3 region has 12 residues. With 4 bases removed from V and 2 bases from J, the gap between germline ends came to 7 bases. CDR1 SGHRS and CDR2 YFSETQ come from the germline V gene. DNA for the CDR3: TGCGCCAGCAGCCTCCCAGCCTACGAGCAGTACTTC. Translated: CASSLPAYEQYF.

V and J are TRBV13 and TRBJ2-3; 7 bases are shared with TRBD2. This CDR3 has 14 amino acids. The V and J ends lost 5 bases and 1 base, in that order; junction bases with no gene match: 3. Germline V CDR1 and CDR2: PRHDT, FYEKMQ (reference sequence). The CDR3: CASSPSGGTDTQYF. The DNA of the CDR3 is TGTGCCAGCAGCCCCAGCGGGGGCACAGATACGCAGTATTTT.

The table lists this clone with a few counts. This chain links TRBV4-2 with TRBJ1-2; the D is unclear. The CDR3 contains 14 residues. Per germline, CDR1 LGHNA and CDR2 YNFKEQ. Between the trimmed V and J ends, which lost 0 bases and 3 bases, there was a span of 8 bases. The CDR3 nucleotides read TGTGCCAGCAGCCAAGAACGAGGGTACTATGGCTACACCTTC. Residues: CASSQERGYYGYTF.

This chain connects TRBV5-1 to TRBJ2-5; the match to TRBD1 covers 9 bases. V shed 2 bases and J 5 bases; nucleotides not matched to a gene: 7. The V gene's germline CDR1 is SGHRS and CDR2 YFSETQ. The CDR3 runs to 15 residues. CDR3 residues: CASSLQGAVWETQYF. The CDR3 DNA follows: TGCGCCAGCAGCTTACAGGGGGCTGTGTGGGAGACCCAGTACTTC.

This chain joins TRBV4-3 and TRBJ2-1; 7 nucleotides match TRBD1. J lost 5 bases, V lost 0 bases, and 7 bases had no gene match. The CDR3 totals 16 residues. The germline V gene encodes CDR1 LGHNA and CDR2 YSLEER. The CDR3 DNA follows: TGCGCCAGCAGCCAAGAACAGGCAGGGGGAAACAATGAGCAGTTCTTC. It yields the protein CASSQEQAGGNNEQFF.

V gene TRBV5-6 combines with J gene TRBJ1-1; no firm D call. CDR1 and CDR2 (germline): SGHDT, YYEEEE. The CDR3 is made up of 13 amino acids. Trimming removed 4 bases at V and 0 bases at J, with 7 bases between. The CDR3 loop reads CASSQTVNTEAFF. The CDR3 DNA is TGTGCCAGCAGCCAAACTGTGAACACTGAAGCTTTCTTT.

In its sample, this clone was seen a few times. The V and J genes are TRBV6-5 and TRBJ2-1, with 10 bases matching TRBD2. The J segment lost 9 bases and the V segment lost 1 base, leaving 9 bases of the junction unmatched. Germline V gives CDR1 MNHEY, CDR2 SVGAGI. The CDR3 loop spans 16 amino acids. In DNA form, the CDR3 reads TGTGCCAGCAGTTACTGGGGGGCTAGCGGGAGTTTTGAGCAGTTCTTC. It specifies CASSYWGASGSFEQFF.

The chain employs TRBV11-2 and TRBJ2-3, with D unclear. The CDR3 has 13 residues. CDR1 SGHAT and CDR2 FQNNGV come from the germline V gene. Trimming took off 3 bases at V and 1 base at J, with 5 bases between the two ends. The CDR3 here is CASSFSRTDTQYF. In DNA form, the CDR3 reads TGTGCCAGCAGCTTCTCCCGCACAGATACGCAGTATTTT.

The CDR3 sequence: CASSIFDRGEQYF. CDR3 coding DNA: TGTGCCAGTAGTATATTCGACAGGGGGGAGCAGTACTTC. The chain has TRBV19 and TRBJ2-7; 9 nucleotides agree with TRBD1. Germline CDR1 and CDR2: LNHDA and SQIVND (reference sequence). J was trimmed by 7 bases and V by 2 bases; bases with no gene match: 3. CDR3 length: 13 amino acids.

The V and J genes are TRBV27 and TRBJ2-7; TRBD2 matches at 12 bases. After removal of 3 bases from V and 7 bases from J, the junction contained 7 bases not matched to a gene. Germline V CDR1 and CDR2: MNHEY, SMNVEV (reference sequence). There are 15 residues in the CDR3. CDR3 sequence: CASSFRLAGEGEQYF. The CDR3, as DNA: TGTGCCAGCAGTTTTCGACTAGCGGGAGAGGGAGAGCAGTACTTC.